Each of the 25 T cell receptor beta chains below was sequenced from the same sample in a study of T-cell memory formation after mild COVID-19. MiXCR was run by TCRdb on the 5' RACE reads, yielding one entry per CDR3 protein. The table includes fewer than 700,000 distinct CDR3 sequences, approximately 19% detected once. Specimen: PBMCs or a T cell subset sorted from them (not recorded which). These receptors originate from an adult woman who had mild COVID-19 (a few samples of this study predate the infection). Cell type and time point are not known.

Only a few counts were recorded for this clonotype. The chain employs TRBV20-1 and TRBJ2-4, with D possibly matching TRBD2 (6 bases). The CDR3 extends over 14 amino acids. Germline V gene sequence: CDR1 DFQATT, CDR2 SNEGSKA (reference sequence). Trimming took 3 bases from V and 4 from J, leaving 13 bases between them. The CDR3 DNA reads TGCAGTGCTAGCGACCCTGGGGGGAAAAACATTCAGTACTTC. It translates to CSASDPGGKNIQYF.

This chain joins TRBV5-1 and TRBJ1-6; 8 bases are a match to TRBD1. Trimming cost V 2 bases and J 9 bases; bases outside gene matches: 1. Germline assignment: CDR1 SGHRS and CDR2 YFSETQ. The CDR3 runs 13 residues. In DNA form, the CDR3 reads TGCGCCAGCAGCTTCCAGGGGGCTTCACCCCTCCACTTT. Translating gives CASSFQGASPLHF.

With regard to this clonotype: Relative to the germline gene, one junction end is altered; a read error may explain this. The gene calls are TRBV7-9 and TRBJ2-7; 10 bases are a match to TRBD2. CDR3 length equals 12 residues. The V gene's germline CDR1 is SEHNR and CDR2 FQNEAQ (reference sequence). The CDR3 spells CASSLAGGGQYF. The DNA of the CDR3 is TGTGCCAGCAGTTTAGCGGGAGGTGGGCAGTACTTC.

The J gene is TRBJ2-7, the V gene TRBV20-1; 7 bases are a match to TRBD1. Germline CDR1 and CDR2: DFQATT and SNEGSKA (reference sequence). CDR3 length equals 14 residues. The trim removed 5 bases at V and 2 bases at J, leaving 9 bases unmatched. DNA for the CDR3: TGCAGTGCTCGCAGGGGGTCGAACCCCTACGAGCAGTACTTC. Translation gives CSARRGSNPYEQYF.

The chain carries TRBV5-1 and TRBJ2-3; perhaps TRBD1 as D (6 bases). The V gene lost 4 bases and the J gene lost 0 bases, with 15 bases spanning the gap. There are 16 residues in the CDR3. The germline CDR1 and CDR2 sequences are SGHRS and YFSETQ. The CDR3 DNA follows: TGCGCCAGCAGCCTCCAGGGGCAAACTAGCACAGATACGCAGTATTTT. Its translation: CASSLQGQTSTDTQYF. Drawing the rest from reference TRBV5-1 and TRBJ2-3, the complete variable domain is KAGVTQTPRYLIKTRGQQVTLSCSPISGHRSVSWYQQTPGQGLQFLFEYFSETQRNKGNFPGRFSGRQFSNSRSEMNVSTLELGDSALYLCASSLQGQTSTDTQYFGPGTRLTVL.

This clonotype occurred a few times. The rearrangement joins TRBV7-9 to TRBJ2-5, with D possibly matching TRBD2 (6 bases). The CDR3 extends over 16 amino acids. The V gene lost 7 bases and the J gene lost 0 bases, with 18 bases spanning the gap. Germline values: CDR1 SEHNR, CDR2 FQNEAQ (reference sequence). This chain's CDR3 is CASTPGRRWYQETQYF. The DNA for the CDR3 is TGTGCCAGCACCCCGGGGAGGCGATGGTACCAAGAGACCCAGTACTTC.

The DNA of the CDR3 is TGTGCCAGTAGTATCGGTAGACTAGCGGGAAGGAATGAGCAGTTCTTC. This sequence encodes CASSIGRLAGRNEQFF. The genes are TRBV19 and TRBJ2-1; 11 nucleotides agree with TRBD2. CDR1 is LNHDA and CDR2 is SQIVND in the germline V gene (reference sequence). V shed 3 bases, J shed 7 bases, and the junction held 8 bases outside the gene matches. The CDR3 loop spans 16 amino acids. Based on the CDR3 plus reference TRBV19 and TRBJ2-1, the full variable domain is DGGITQSPKYLFRKEGQNVTLSCEQNLNHDAMYWYRQDPGQGLRLIYYSQIVNDFQKGDIAEGYSVSREKKESFPLTVTSAQKNPTAFYLCASSIGRLAGRNEQFFGPGTRLTVL.

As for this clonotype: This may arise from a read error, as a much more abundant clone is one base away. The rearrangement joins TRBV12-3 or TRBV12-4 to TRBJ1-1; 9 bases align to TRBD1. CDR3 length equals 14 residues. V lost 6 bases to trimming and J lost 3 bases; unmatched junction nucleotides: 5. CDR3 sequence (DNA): TGTGCCAGCAGCCCCGGGACAGGGTACACTGAAGCTTTCTTT. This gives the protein CASSPGTGYTEAFF.

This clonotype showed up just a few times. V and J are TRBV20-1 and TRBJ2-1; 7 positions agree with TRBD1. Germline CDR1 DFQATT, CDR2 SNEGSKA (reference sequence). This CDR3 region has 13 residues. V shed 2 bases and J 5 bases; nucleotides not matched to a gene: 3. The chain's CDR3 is CSARWDSDNEQFF. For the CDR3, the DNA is TGCAGTGCTAGATGGGACAGCGACAATGAGCAGTTCTTC.

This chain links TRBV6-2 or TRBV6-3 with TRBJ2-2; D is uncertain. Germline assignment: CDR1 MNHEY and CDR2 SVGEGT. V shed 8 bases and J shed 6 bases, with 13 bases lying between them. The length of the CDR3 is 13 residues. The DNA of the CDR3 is TGTGCCAGCTCGAAGATGGTCCCCGGGGAGCTGTTTTTT. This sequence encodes CASSKMVPGELFF.

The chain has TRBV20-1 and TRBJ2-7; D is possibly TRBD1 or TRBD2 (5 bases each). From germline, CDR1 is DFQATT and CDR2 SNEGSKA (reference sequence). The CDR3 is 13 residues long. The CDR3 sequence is CSVLGDRSYEQYF. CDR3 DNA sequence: TGCAGCGTGTTGGGGGATAGGAGTTACGAGCAGTACTTC.

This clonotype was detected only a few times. In DNA, the CDR3 is TGCAGTGCTAGAAGCCCCAACTATGGCTACACCTTC. This encodes CSARSPNYGYTF. The V gene is TRBV20-1, the J gene TRBJ1-2; D not certain. The germline gives CDR1 DFQATT, CDR2 SNEGSKA (reference sequence). Trimming shortened V by 2 bases and J by 2 bases, and 6 bases separated the two germline ends. The CDR3 contains 12 residues.

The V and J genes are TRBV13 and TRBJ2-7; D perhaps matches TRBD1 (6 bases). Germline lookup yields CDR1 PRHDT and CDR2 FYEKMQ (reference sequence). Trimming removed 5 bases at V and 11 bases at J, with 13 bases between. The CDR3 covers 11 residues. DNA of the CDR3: TGTGCCAGCAGCCAACAGGGTAGGAAGTACTTC. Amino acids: CASSQQGRKYF.

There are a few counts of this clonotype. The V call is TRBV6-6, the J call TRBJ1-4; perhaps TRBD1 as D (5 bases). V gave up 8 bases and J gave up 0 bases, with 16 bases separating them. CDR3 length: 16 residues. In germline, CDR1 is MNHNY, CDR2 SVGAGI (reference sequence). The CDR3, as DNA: TGTGCCAGCCTCGGGGGGTCCTACGCAACTAATGAAAAACTGTTTTTT. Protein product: CASLGGSYATNEKLFF.

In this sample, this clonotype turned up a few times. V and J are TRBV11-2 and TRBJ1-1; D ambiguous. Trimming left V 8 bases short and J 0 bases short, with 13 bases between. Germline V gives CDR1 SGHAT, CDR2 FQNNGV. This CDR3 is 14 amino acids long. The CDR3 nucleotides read TGTGCCAGCGTAGGCCCCTCTATGAACACTGAAGCTTTCTTT. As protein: CASVGPSMNTEAFF.

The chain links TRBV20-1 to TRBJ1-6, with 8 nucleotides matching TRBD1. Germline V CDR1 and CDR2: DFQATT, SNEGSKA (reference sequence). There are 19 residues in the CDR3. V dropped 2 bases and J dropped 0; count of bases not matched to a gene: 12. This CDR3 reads CSARPARGQGDSYNSPLHF. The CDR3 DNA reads TGCAGTGCTAGACCTGCCCGCGGACAGGGAGACTCCTATAATTCACCCCTCCACTTT.

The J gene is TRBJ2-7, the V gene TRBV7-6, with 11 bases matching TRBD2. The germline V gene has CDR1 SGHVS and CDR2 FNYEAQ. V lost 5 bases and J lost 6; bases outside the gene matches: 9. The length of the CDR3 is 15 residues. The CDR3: CASSDRLAGSAEQYF. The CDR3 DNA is TGTGCCAGCAGCGACAGACTAGCGGGATCGGCCGAGCAGTACTTC.

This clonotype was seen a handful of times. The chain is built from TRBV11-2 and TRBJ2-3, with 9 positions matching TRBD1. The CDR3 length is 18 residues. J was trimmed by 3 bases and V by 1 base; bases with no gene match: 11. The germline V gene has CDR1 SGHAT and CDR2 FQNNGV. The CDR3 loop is CASSLGFAGTGRTDTQYF. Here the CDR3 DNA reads TGTGCCAGCAGCTTAGGGTTCGCCGGGACAGGGAGGACAGATACGCAGTATTTT.

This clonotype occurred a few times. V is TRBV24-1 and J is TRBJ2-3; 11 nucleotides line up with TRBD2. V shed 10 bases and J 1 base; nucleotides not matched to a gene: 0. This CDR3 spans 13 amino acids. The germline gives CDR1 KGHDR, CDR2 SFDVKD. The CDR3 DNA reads TGTGCCACGACTAGCGGGGGCACAGATACGCAGTATTTT. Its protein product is CATTSGGTDTQYF.

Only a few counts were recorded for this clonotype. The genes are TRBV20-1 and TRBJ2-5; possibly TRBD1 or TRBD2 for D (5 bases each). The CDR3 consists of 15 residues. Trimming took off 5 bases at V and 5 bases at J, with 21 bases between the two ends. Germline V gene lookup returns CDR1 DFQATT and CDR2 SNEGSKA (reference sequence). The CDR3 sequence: CSARTGRQGSETQYF. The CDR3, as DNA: TGCAGTGCTCGCACGGGACGCCAGGGCTCCGAGACCCAGTACTTC.

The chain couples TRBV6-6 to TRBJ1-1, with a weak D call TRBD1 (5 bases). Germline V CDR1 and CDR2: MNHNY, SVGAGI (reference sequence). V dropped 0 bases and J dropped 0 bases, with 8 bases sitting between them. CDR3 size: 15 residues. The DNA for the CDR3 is TGTGCCAGCAGTTACTCAGGGGTCATGAACACTGAAGCTTTCTTT. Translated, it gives CASSYSGVMNTEAFF.

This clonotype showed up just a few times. The CDR3 sequence: CASSPPTGKYNGYTF. In DNA, the CDR3 is TGTGCCAGCAGCCCCCCCACAGGGAAATATAATGGCTACACCTTC. V and J are TRBV7-9 and TRBJ1-2; maybe TRBD1 (6 bases). The germline CDR1 and CDR2 sequences are SEHNR and FQNEAQ (reference sequence). The CDR3 extends over 15 amino acids. Trimming pared 5 bases from V and 6 bases from J, leaving 19 bases between.

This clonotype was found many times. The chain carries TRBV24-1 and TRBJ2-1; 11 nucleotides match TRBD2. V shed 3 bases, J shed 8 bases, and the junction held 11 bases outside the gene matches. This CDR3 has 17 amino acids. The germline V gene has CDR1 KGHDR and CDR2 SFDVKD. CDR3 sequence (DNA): TGTGCCACCAGTGATGCCCCCCGGACTAGCGGGCGTGATGAGCAGTTCTTC. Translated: CATSDAPRTSGRDEQFF.

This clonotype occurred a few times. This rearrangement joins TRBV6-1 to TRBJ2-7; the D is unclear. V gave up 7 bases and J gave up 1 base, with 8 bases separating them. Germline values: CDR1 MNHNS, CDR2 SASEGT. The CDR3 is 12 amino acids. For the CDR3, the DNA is TGTGCCAGCACCCTCCAGTCCTACGAGCAGTACTTC. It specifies CASTLQSYEQYF.

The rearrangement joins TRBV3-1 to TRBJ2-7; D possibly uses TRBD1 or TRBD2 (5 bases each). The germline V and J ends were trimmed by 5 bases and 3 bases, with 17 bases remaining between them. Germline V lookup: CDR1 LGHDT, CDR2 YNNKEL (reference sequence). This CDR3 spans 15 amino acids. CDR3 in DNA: TGTGCCAGCAGCTCCCCTGGGGGAAAAGACTACGAGCAGTACTTC. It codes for CASSSPGGKDYEQYF.